This record looks at one T cell receptor beta chain sequence and its context. At the deep level, the assay was run. Libraries were prepared by immunoSEQ multiplex PCR; TCRdb keeps only in-frame clonotypes and omits some of them. This repertoire shows 2 million or so clones, just under 95% found once; its top ten account for roughly 1%. The CDR3 consists of 15 residues. With 6 bases clipped from V and 4 bases from J, the junction kept 8 bases outside the gene matches. The germline gives CDR1 MNHEY, CDR2 SVGAGI. This record comes from a study of shared clonotypes between healthy human individuals. Naivety among CD8 cells was defined by CD45RO negativity and positive CCR7 selection, thereby excluding terminally differentiated effector memory CD45RA+ cells.

The V call is TRBV6-5, the J call TRBJ1-2; TRBD1 aligns across 10 bases. This TCR was recovered from a man aged 18 to 29 in good health. Sequences were obtained from naive CD8+ T cells sorted from blood. The CDR3 spells CASSLGQGITYGYTF. The CDR3 nucleotides are TGTGCCAGCAGCCTGGGACAGGGGATAACCTATGGCTACACCTTC.